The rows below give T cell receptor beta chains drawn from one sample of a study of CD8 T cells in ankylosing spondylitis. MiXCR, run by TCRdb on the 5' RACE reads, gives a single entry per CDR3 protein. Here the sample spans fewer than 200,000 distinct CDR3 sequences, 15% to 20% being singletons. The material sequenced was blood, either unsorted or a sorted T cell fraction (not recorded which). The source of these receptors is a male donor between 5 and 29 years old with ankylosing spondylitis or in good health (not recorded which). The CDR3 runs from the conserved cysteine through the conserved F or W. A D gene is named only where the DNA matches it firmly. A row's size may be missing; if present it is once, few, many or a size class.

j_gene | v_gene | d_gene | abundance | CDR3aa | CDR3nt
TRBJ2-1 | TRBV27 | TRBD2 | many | CASSSSGISYNEQFF | TGTGCCAGCAGTTCTAGCGGGATATCCTACAATGAGCAGTTCTTC
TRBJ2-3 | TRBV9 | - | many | CASSVVAVDTQYF | TGTGCCAGCAGCGTAGTAGCCGTAGATACGCAGTATTTT
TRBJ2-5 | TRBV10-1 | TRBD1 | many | CASSRTGVAKTQYF | TGCGCCAGCAGTCGGACAGGGGTAGCGAAGACCCAGTACTTC
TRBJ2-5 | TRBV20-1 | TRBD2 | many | CSAREIAGTDLETQYF | TGCAGTGCTAGGGAAATAGCGGGAACGGACCTGGAGACCCAGTACTTC
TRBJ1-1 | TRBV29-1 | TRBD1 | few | CSAGTGDNREAFF | TGCAGCGCTGGGACAGGGGATAATAGGGAAGCTTTCTTT
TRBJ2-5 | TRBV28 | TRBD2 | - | CASSPLGVAGSETQYF | TGTGCCAGCAGTCCCCTTGGGGTAGCGGGATCAGAGACCCAGTACTTC
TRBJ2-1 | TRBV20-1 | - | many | CSADTNRDEQFF | TGCAGTGCGGATACTAACAGGGATGAGCAGTTCTTC
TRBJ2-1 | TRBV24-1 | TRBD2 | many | CATSDLWLAGDADEQFF | TGTGCCACCAGTGATTTGTGGCTAGCGGGAGATGCCGATGAGCAGTTCTTC
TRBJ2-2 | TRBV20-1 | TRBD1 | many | CSATHRDRVTGELFF | TGCAGTGCGACCCACCGGGACAGAGTCACCGGGGAGCTGTTTTTT
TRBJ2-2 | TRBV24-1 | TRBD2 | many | CATAGTSHGELFF | TGTGCCACCGCCGGGACTAGCCACGGGGAGCTGTTTTTT
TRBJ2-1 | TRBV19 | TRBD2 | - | CASSIDSRFAGVYNVQFF | TGTGCCAGTAGTATAGATTCAAGGTTTGCGGGGGTATACAATGTGCAGTTCTTC
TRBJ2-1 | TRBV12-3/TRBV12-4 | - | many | CASSVDLDNIYNEQFF | TGTGCCAGCAGTGTAGATTTGGACAACATATACAATGAGCAGTTCTTC
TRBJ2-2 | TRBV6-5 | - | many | CASRTRRKNTGELFF | TGTGCCAGCAGGACGAGGAGGAAGAACACCGGGGAGCTGTTTTTT
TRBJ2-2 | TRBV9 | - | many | CASSVGVPEAGELFF | TGTGCCAGCAGCGTGGGGGTTCCCGAGGCTGGGGAGCTGTTTTTT
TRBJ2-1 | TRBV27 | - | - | CASSLVSPYNEQFF | TGTGCCAGCAGTTTGGTTTCCCCCTACAATGAGCAGTTCTTC
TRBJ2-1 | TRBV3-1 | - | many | CASSARGPREANEQFF | TGTGCCAGCAGCGCAAGGGGGCCCAGGGAGGCCAATGAGCAGTTCTTC
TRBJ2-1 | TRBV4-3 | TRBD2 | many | CASSQDRGTSEQFF | TGCGCCAGCAGCCAAGATAGAGGGACTAGCGAGCAGTTCTTC
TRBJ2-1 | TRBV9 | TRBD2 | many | CASSVEASGRDNEQFF | TGTGCCAGCAGCGTAGAGGCAAGCGGGAGGGACAATGAGCAGTTCTTC
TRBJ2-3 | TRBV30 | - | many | CAWSVKGRGLQDTQYF | TGTGCCTGGAGTGTAAAGGGGAGAGGGTTGCAAGATACGCAGTATTTT
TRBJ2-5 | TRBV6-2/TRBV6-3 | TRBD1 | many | CASRTPGQGVQTQYF | TGTGCCAGCAGAACACCGGGACAGGGGGTGCAGACCCAGTACTTC
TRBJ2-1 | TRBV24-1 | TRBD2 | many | CATSDSGLVQINEQFF | TGTGCCACCAGTGACTCAGGACTAGTACAAATCAATGAGCAGTTCTTC
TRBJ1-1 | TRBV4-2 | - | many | CASSFRTDTNTEAFF | TGTGCCAGCAGCTTCAGGACAGATACAAACACTGAAGCTTTCTTT
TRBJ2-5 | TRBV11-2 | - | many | CASSLNSGYQETQYF | TGTGCCAGCAGCTTAAACAGCGGGTATCAAGAGACCCAGTACTTC
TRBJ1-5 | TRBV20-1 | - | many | CSARSEFSNQPQHF | TGCAGTGCTAGATCGGAGTTTAGCAATCAGCCCCAGCATTTT
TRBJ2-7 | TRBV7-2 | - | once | CASSLHGLLREQYF | TGTGCCAGCAGCCTCCACGGACTCCTAAGAGAGCAGTACTTC
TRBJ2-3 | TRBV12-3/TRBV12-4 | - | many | CASTFNRGDTQYF | TGTGCCAGCACTTTCAACCGAGGCGATACGCAGTATTTT
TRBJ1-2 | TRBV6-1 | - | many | CASSDLGYGYTF | TGTGCCAGCAGTGATCTCGGATATGGCTACACCTTC
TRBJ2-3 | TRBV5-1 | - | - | CASTSTHTDTQYF | TGCGCCAGCACCTCGACACACACAGATACGCAGTATTTT
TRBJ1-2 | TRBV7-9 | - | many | CASSLVVWLDGYTF | TGTGCCAGCAGCTTAGTGGTCTGGCTTGATGGCTACACCTTC
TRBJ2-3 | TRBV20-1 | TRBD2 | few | CSAAAGLGNTQYF | TGCAGTGCAGCAGCGGGGCTCGGGAATACGCAGTATTTT
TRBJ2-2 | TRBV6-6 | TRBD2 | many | CASGIRQGGTGELFF | TGTGCCAGCGGGATTCGGCAGGGAGGGACCGGGGAGCTGTTTTTT
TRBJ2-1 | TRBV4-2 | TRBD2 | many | CASSQDELAGFDEQFF | TGTGCCAGCAGCCAAGATGAACTAGCGGGTTTCGATGAGCAGTTCTTC
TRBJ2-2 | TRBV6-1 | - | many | CAGRPRVTGELFF | TGTGCCGGCCGGCCCAGGGTGACCGGGGAGCTGTTTTTT
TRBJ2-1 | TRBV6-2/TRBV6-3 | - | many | CASMPVSVGGEQFF | TGTGCCAGCATGCCAGTATCAGTCGGGGGTGAGCAGTTCTTC
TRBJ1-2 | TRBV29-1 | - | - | CSVETYDYGYTF | TGCAGCGTTGAAACATATGATTATGGCTACACCTTC